This is a list of T cell receptor beta chains from one sample in a study of cytomegalovirus exposure and HLA in healthy donors. Some clones are missing from TCRdb's copy, which holds only in-frame ones; the method was immunoSEQ multiplex PCR. The sample shows 150,000 to 200,000 clones, 60% to 80% of them seen only once. The sample was PBMCs. These TCRs come from a woman aged 25-40 years in good health and CMV-seronegative. The CDR3 runs from the conserved cysteine through the conserved F or W. D genes are given only for firm matches. Size is stated for part of the rows, as once, few or many counts, or as a class when the clone is expanded.

clone size,V gene,J gene,D gene,CDR3 length,CDR3 protein,CDR3 DNA
-,TRBV6-1,TRBJ2-5,TRBD2,15,CASRGLAKIQETQYF,TGTGCCAGCAGAGGACTAGCGAAAATCCAAGAGACCCAGTACTTC
-,TRBV4-1,TRBJ1-1,TRBD1,16,CASSQTGQGRGTEAFF,TGCGCCAGCAGCCAAACGGGACAGGGAAGGGGCACTGAAGCTTTCTTT
-,TRBV2,TRBJ2-2,TRBD2,15,CASSDPGGNTGELFF,TGTGCCAGCAGTGATCCGGGGGGGAACACCGGGGAGCTGTTTTTT
few,TRBV23-1,TRBJ2-5,-,13,CASSHPPRETQYF,TGCGCCAGCAGTCACCCCCCTAGGGAGACCCAGTACTTC
-,TRBV30,TRBJ1-1,-,15,CAWMLFGTGNTEAFF,TGTGCCTGGATGCTTTTTGGGACTGGGAACACTGAAGCTTTCTTT
once,TRBV6-6,TRBJ2-1,TRBD1,15,CASSYSGTAHNEQFF,TGTGCCAGCAGTTACTCTGGGACAGCTCACAATGAGCAGTTCTTC
-,TRBV30,TRBJ1-1,TRBD1,13,CACQGQPNTEAFF,TGTGCCTGCCAGGGACAGCCGAACACTGAAGCTTTCTTT
-,TRBV7-2,TRBJ1-3,-,13,CASSPLLGNTIYF,TGTGCCAGCAGTCCCCTCCTGGGAAACACCATATATTTT
few,TRBV7-9,TRBJ1-2,-,14,CASGAGALNYGYTF,TGTGCCAGCGGGGCTGGGGCCCTTAACTATGGCTACACCTTC
-,TRBV11-3,TRBJ2-7,TRBD2,13,CASSKVLAGEQYF,TGTGCCAGCAGCAAAGTCCTAGCGGGAGAGCAGTACTTC
-,TRBV18,TRBJ2-5,TRBD2,15,CASSPVSGGGETQYF,TGTGCCAGCTCACCCGTCAGCGGGGGCGGAGAGACCCAGTACTTC
once,TRBV5-6,TRBJ1-2,TRBD1,14,CASSSGQSNYGYTF,TGTGCCAGCAGCTCGGGACAGTCTAACTATGGCTACACCTTC
-,TRBV10-3,TRBJ2-7,-,12,CAISDRSYEQYF,TGTGCCATCAGTGACAGGTCCTACGAGCAGTACTTC
-,TRBV11-2,TRBJ1-2,TRBD1,15,CASSLNPRTGNGYTF,TGTGCCAGCAGCTTAAACCCCAGGACAGGGAATGGCTACACCTTC
few,TRBV7-9,TRBJ1-2,-,14,CASSLGSANYGYTF,TGTGCCAGCAGCTTAGGCTCAGCTAACTATGGCTACACCTTC
-,TRBV9,TRBJ1-2,-,16,CASSAGPGERSYGYTF,TGTGCCAGCAGCGCGGGCCCCGGGGAGAGGAGCTATGGCTACACCTTC
few,TRBV7-9,TRBJ1-6,TRBD1,15,CASSLARTGGPPLHF,TGTGCCAGCAGCTTAGCACGGACAGGGGGGCCACCCCTCCACTTT
-,TRBV10-3,TRBJ1-3,-,17,CAISESYQGNSGNTIYF,TGTGCCATCAGTGAGTCGTACCAGGGTAATTCTGGAAACACCATATATTTT
few,TRBV5-1,TRBJ2-7,-,12,CASSPDSYEQYF,TGCGCCAGCAGCCCTGACTCTTACGAGCAGTACTTC
-,TRBV9,TRBJ1-6,TRBD1,14,CASSATGVGSPLHF,TGTGCCAGCAGCGCGACAGGGGTAGGTTCACCCCTCCACTTT
-,TRBV19,TRBJ1-5,TRBD1,16,CASATDRDYSNQPQHF,TGTGCCAGCGCGACGGACAGGGATTATAGCAATCAGCCCCAGCATTTT
-,TRBV2,TRBJ1-2,-,14,CASRGGDTRYGYTF,TGTGCCAGCAGAGGGGGGGATACGCGCTATGGCTACACCTTC
few,TRBV18,TRBJ1-1,-,15,CASSPLGQQNTEAFF,TGTGCCAGCTCACCCTTGGGACAACAGAACACTGAAGCTTTCTTT
-,TRBV18,TRBJ2-6,TRBD1,17,CASSISGTGRGANVLTF,TGTGCCAGCTCAATTTCCGGGACAGGGAGAGGGGCCAACGTCCTGACTTTC
-,TRBV5-4,TRBJ1-4,TRBD1,14,CASSTQGAREKLFF,TGTGCCAGCAGCACCCAGGGGGCGCGTGAAAAACTGTTTTTT
-,TRBV30,TRBJ1-2,-,16,CAWSPQGRGVYSGYTF,TGTGCCTGGAGTCCCCAAGGGAGGGGGGTGTACTCTGGCTACACCTTC
-,TRBV7-9,TRBJ1-1,TRBD1,15,CASSYAQGAHTEAFF,TGTGCCAGCAGCTACGCACAGGGGGCCCACACTGAAGCTTTCTTT
-,TRBV7-9,TRBJ1-1,-,13,CATAGQQNTEAFF,TGTGCCACCGCGGGTCAACAGAACACTGAAGCTTTCTTT
-,TRBV5-1,TRBJ1-2,-,14,CASSLDPGNYGYTF,TGCGCCAGCAGCTTGGACCCGGGAAACTATGGCTACACCTTC
-,TRBV9,TRBJ2-1,TRBD1,18,CASSVSRLGQGFYNEQFF,TGTGCCAGCAGCGTTTCTCGTCTGGGACAGGGGTTCTACAATGAGCAGTTCTTC
few,TRBV14,TRBJ1-2,TRBD1,13,CASSLQGEHGYTF,TGTGCCAGCAGCCTTCAGGGGGAGCATGGCTACACCTTC
once,TRBV28,TRBJ2-3,TRBD2,14,CASSFVGGTDTQYF,TGTGCCAGCAGTTTCGTCGGGGGGACAGATACGCAGTATTTT
-,TRBV6-6,TRBJ2-1,-,13,CASSYSWRGEQFF,TGTGCCAGCAGTTACTCGTGGCGGGGTGAGCAGTTCTTC
-,TRBV5-1,TRBJ2-5,TRBD2,15,CASSRTSGAQETQYF,TGCGCCAGCAGTCGGACTAGCGGGGCACAAGAGACCCAGTACTTC
-,TRBV5-1,TRBJ2-7,TRBD2,14,CASSLLAGDYEQYF,TGCGCCAGCAGCTTGCTAGCGGGGGACTACGAGCAGTACTTC
-,TRBV5-1,TRBJ2-2,-,13,CASSLFRPGELFF,TGCGCCAGCAGCTTGTTCAGGCCCGGGGAGCTGTTTTTT
-,TRBV5-6,TRBJ1-1,-,13,CASSYRQNTEAFF,TGTGCCAGCAGCTACCGACAGAACACTGAAGCTTTCTTT
-,TRBV28,TRBJ1-5,TRBD1,13,CASNWDRYQPQHF,TGTGCCAGCAATTGGGACAGGTATCAGCCCCAGCATTTT
-,TRBV18,TRBJ1-2,TRBD1,12,CASSGTGDGYTF,TGTGCCAGCTCGGGGACAGGGGATGGCTACACCTTC
-,TRBV20-1,TRBJ1-2,TRBD1,11,CSAGGGDGYTF,TGCAGTGCTGGAGGGGGCGATGGCTACACCTTC
-,TRBV6-1,TRBJ2-7,TRBD1,16,CASSKGWRTGSYEQYF,TGTGCCAGCAGTAAAGGGTGGAGGACAGGGTCCTACGAGCAGTACTTC
-,TRBV6-1,TRBJ2-7,-,13,CVSSASPSYEQYF,TGTGTCAGCAGTGCCTCCCCCTCCTACGAGCAGTACTTC
-,TRBV6-6,TRBJ1-3,-,15,CASSYSAGFGNTIYF,TGTGCCAGCAGTTACTCGGCGGGTTTTGGAAACACCATATATTTT
-,TRBV19,TRBJ2-7,-,15,CASSIAGAGPYEQYF,TGTGCCAGTAGTATAGCCGGCGCAGGGCCCTACGAGCAGTACTTC
-,TRBV18,TRBJ1-3,-,16,CASSSSGASSGNTIYF,TGTGCCAGCTCATCAAGCGGGGCGAGCTCTGGAAACACCATATATTTT
-,TRBV6-7,TRBJ1-1,-,13,CAIHPLQGPEAFF,TGTGCCATCCATCCCTTACAGGGCCCTGAAGCTTTCTTT
-,TRBV7-3,TRBJ2-1,TRBD1,15,CASSSRTGSYNEQFF,TGTGCCAGCAGCTCCAGGACAGGGAGCTACAATGAGCAGTTCTTC
-,TRBV5-1,TRBJ2-3,-,16,CASSPWQGGSTDTQYF,TGCGCCAGCAGCCCCTGGCAGGGTGGTAGCACAGATACGCAGTATTTT
-,TRBV7-2,TRBJ2-2,-,16,CASIGSRKVNTGELFF,TGTGCCAGCATCGGGTCCCGAAAGGTCAACACCGGGGAGCTGTTTTTT
-,TRBV5-6,TRBJ1-3,-,15,CASSLVQGYGNTIYF,TGTGCCAGCAGCTTGGTCCAGGGGTATGGAAACACCATATATTTT
once,TRBV5-1,TRBJ1-1,-,15,CASSLGSGKDTEAFF,TGCGCCAGCAGCTTGGGGTCAGGTAAGGACACTGAAGCTTTCTTT
-,TRBV9,TRBJ1-6,-,14,CASSVTGSNSPLHF,TGTGCCAGCAGCGTTACAGGGTCTAATTCACCCCTCCACTTT
-,TRBV18,TRBJ2-7,-,14,CASSALGHSYEQYF,TGTGCCAGCTCAGCGCTGGGACACTCCTACGAGCAGTACTTC